These 9 T cell receptor beta chains were sequenced from one sample in a study of cytomegalovirus exposure and HLA in healthy donors. The PCR used 60 Vbeta and 13 Jbeta primers. Clones were sequenced by immunoSEQ multiplex PCR, and TCRdb holds only the in-frame ones, with some missing. Seen here are some 77,000 clones, 80% observed once, and the top ten hold roughly 25%. Sequencing was done on a sample of PBMCs. These TCRs come from a woman aged 45-59 years in good health and CMV-seropositive.

V gene TRBV7-8 combines with J gene TRBJ2-5; 7 nucleotides align to TRBD1. The CDR3 covers 16 residues. V gave up 5 bases and J gave up 2 bases; unmatched junction bases: 11. Germline CDR1 and CDR2: SGHVS and FQNEAQ. The CDR3 is CASSPDRVRGQETQYF. CDR3 DNA: TGTGCCAGCAGCCCCGACAGGGTCAGGGGGCAAGAGACCCAGTACTTC. Combining the CDR3 with reference TRBV7-8 and TRBJ2-5 gives the whole variable domain GAGVSQSPRYKVAKRGQDVALRCDPISGHVSLFWYQQALGQGPEFLTYFQNEAQLDKSGLPSDRFFAERPEGSVSTLKIQRTQQEDSAVYLCASSPDRVRGQETQYFGPGTRLLVL.

V and J are TRBV7-6 and TRBJ2-7, with TRBD1 matching over 7 bases. The CDR3 extends over 14 amino acids. The V gene's germline CDR1 is SGHVS and CDR2 FNYEAQ. Trimming took 5 bases from V and 2 from J; bases not matched to a gene: 6. CDR3 coding DNA: TGTGCCAGCAGCCCTCGGACAGGCCCCTACGAGCAGTACGTC. Translation gives CASSPRTGPYEQYV.

The chain recombines TRBV4-2 with TRBJ1-2, with 7 bases identical to TRBD1. Germline trimming cut 1 base from V and 2 bases from J; bases unmatched to any gene: 4. From germline, CDR1 is LGHNA and CDR2 YNFKEQ. The CDR3 totals 15 residues. CDR3 nucleotides: TGTGCCAGCAGCCAAGCCCTGGGACAGAACTATGGCTACACCTTC. Amino acids: CASSQALGQNYGYTF.

J is TRBJ1-1 and V is TRBV5-6; D uncertain. The CDR3 loop spans 12 amino acids. The germline V gene encodes CDR1 SGHDT and CDR2 YYEEEE. Between the trimmed V and J ends, which lost 2 bases and 11 bases, there was a span of 13 bases. The CDR3 nucleotides are TGTGCCAGCAGCTTAGGCCGAGCGGGGGCTTTCTTT. Protein: CASSLGRAGAFF.

The chain combines TRBV9 with TRBJ1-1; a possible D gene is TRBD1 (5 bases). Per germline, CDR1 SGDLS and CDR2 YYNGEE. There are 13 residues in the CDR3. V was trimmed by 3 bases and J by 4 bases, leaving 10 bases between them. In nucleotides, the CDR3 is TGTGCCAGCAGCGAGGGGCCCAGCACTGAAGCTTTCTTT. Its translation is CASSEGPSTEAFF.

The rearrangement uses TRBV18 and TRBJ2-7, with 12 positions matching TRBD1. The CDR3 is 15 amino acids. V shed 3 bases, J shed 5 bases, and the junction held 5 bases outside the gene matches. Germline-derived CDR1 and CDR2 are KGHSH and LQKENI. CDR3 sequence (DNA): TGTGCCAGCTCACCCACGGGACAGGGGGCCCACGAGCAGTACTTC. It is translated as CASSPTGQGAHEQYF.

This clone was detected only a few times. One end of the junction fails to match germline, which may point to a read error. The V and J genes are TRBV30 and TRBJ1-6; possibly TRBD1 for D (5 bases). The V gene's germline CDR1 is GTSNPN and CDR2 SVGIG (reference sequence). The CDR3 spans 13 residues. The CDR3 region is CAWSPPGAARPAF. In nucleotides, the CDR3 is TGTGCCTGGAGTCCTCCTGGGGCTGCCCGGCCGGCTTTT.

This sequence joins TRBV5-6 and TRBJ2-2, with D perhaps matching TRBD1 (5 bases). This CDR3 has 15 amino acids. V lost 3 bases and J 5 bases, leaving 14 bases between the germline ends. Per germline, CDR1 SGHDT and CDR2 YYEEEE. The DNA of the CDR3 is TGTGCCAGCAGCTCGAGGCTAGGGGTTACCGGGGAGCTGTTTTTT. Translation gives CASSSRLGVTGELFF.

The V call is TRBV25-1, the J call TRBJ2-1, with 8 bases identical to TRBD2. Trimming cost V 6 bases and J 9 bases; bases outside gene matches: 10. This CDR3 spans 14 amino acids. Germline CDR1 and CDR2: MGHDK and SYGVNS. The CDR3 reads CASSGAGTSIEQFF. The CDR3 bases are TGTGCCAGCAGCGGGGCGGGGACTAGTATTGAGCAGTTCTTC.